This entry lists 32 T cell receptor beta chains sequenced from one sample in a study of Graves' ophthalmopathy and Graves' hyperthyroidism. The TCR beta CDR3 regions underwent amplification from RNA transcripts. RT-PCR in the first round used HTBI primers; a second-round multiplex PCR followed. TCRdb called the multiplex PCR reads again in MiXCR, with one record for every CDR3 protein. The table has about 24,000 distinct CDR3 sequences, approximately 48% seen once. The sample consisted of peripheral blood. The source is an adult woman with stable Graves' hyperthyroidism.

This clonotype was recorded a few times. The chain uses TRBV29-1 and TRBJ1-2; D not resolved. The CDR3 loop spans 12 amino acids. Trimming took 6 bases from V and 4 from J, leaving 12 bases between them. The V gene's germline CDR1 is SQVTM and CDR2 ANQGSEA. The CDR3 protein is CSVDRTGYGYTF. Written as DNA, the CDR3 is TGCAGCGTGGACCGGACTGGCTATGGCTACACCTTC. The complete variable domain, with remaining parts taken from reference TRBV29-1 and TRBJ1-2, reads SAVISQKPSRDICQRGTSLTIQCQVDSQVTMMFWYRQQPGQSLTLIATANQGSEATYESGFVIDKFPISRPNLTFSTLTVSNMSPEDSSIYLCSVDRTGYGYTFGSGTRLTVV.

This clonotype was found many times. The chain combines TRBV27 with TRBJ2-2; unclear D gene. Germline assignment: CDR1 MNHEY and CDR2 SMNVEV (reference sequence). The CDR3 has 12 residues. V gave up 1 base and J gave up 7 bases, with 4 bases separating them. In DNA form, the CDR3 reads TGTGCCAGCAGTTTATGGGGCGGGGAGCTGTTTTTT. Protein: CASSLWGGELFF.

This clonotype appeared many times. The V call is TRBV2, the J call TRBJ2-1; 9 bases fit TRBD2. V lost 6 bases and J lost 4; bases outside the gene matches: 10. This CDR3 has 16 residues. CDR1 and CDR2 (germline): SNHLY, FYNNEI. The chain's CDR3 is CASRGLAGVLYNEQFF. The DNA of the CDR3 is TGTGCCAGCAGAGGATTAGCGGGGGTTCTATACAATGAGCAGTTCTTC. Complete variable domain (other parts from reference TRBV2 and TRBJ2-1): EPEVTQTPSHQVTQMGQEVILRCVPISNHLYFYWYRQILGQKVEFLVSFYNNEISEKSEIFDDQFSVERPDGSNFTLKIRSTKLEDSAMYFCASRGLAGVLYNEQFFGPGTRLTVL.

This clonotype has ten or more counts. A much more abundant neighbour one base away suggests this may be a read error. The chain links TRBV5-6 to TRBJ2-5, with a possible D match to TRBD2 (6 bases). The CDR3 is made up of 16 amino acids. The V end was cut by 4 bases, the J end by 5 bases, with 21 bases between. The germline V gene encodes CDR1 SGHDT and CDR2 YYEEEE. CDR3: CASSPGRLAYAETQYF. The DNA for the CDR3 is TGTGCCAGCAGCCCAGGGAGGCTAGCGTACGCGGAGACCCAGTACTTC.

In DNA, the CDR3 is TGCAGCGTTGAAAGCGGGAGGGCTCTGAATGAGCAGTTCTTC. It is translated as CSVESGRALNEQFF. This chain uses TRBV29-1 with TRBJ2-1, with TRBD2 identical over 10 bases. Germline CDR1 reads SQVTM; CDR2 reads ANQGSEA. Trimming at V came to 2 bases and at J to 7 bases, leaving 5 bases not matched to a gene. The CDR3 runs 14 residues.

The V call is TRBV7-9, the J call TRBJ2-7; D remains ambiguous. Germline V gene data show CDR1 as SEHNR and CDR2 as FQNEAQ (reference sequence). The CDR3 is 12 amino acids. V was trimmed by 6 bases and J by 2 bases, leaving 8 bases between them. The CDR3 protein is CASSESAYEQYF. The CDR3 DNA is TGTGCCAGCAGTGAATCGGCCTACGAGCAGTACTTC. The whole variable domain, remainder taken from reference TRBV7-9 and TRBJ2-7, is DTGVSQNPRHKITKRGQNVTFRCDPISEHNRLYWYRQTLGQGPEFLTYFQNEAQLEKSRLLSDRFSAERPKGSFSTLEIQRTEQGDSAMYLCASSESAYEQYFGPGTRLTVT.

The chain joins TRBV2 to TRBJ2-5; D unresolved. Trimming took off 5 bases at V and 9 bases at J, with 19 bases between the two ends. This CDR3 spans 14 amino acids. Germline V gives CDR1 SNHLY, CDR2 FYNNEI. Here the CDR3 reads CASSKSDSNQPQYF. The CDR3 coding sequence is TGTGCCAGCAGTAAGAGTGATAGCAATCAGCCCCAGTACTTC. Variable domain in full (rest from reference TRBV2 and TRBJ2-5): EPEVTQTPSHQVTQMGQEVILRCVPISNHLYFYWYRQILGQKVEFLVSFYNNEISEKSEIFDDQFSVERPDGSNFTLKIRSTKLEDSAMYFCASSKSDSNQPQYFGPGTRLLVL.

The chain links TRBV2 to TRBJ2-1; TRBD1 is a possible D gene (5 bases). V was shortened by 7 bases and J by 9 bases, with 13 bases between the two germline ends. The CDR3 has 12 amino acids. From germline, CDR1 is SNHLY and CDR2 FYNNEI. CDR3 protein: CASNGQGAEQFF. CDR3 in DNA: TGTGCCAGCAATGGTCAGGGTGCTGAGCAGTTCTTC.

V gene TRBV2 combines with J gene TRBJ1-1, with D tentatively TRBD1 (5 bases). Germline-derived CDR1 and CDR2 are SNHLY and FYNNEI. V was clipped by 7 bases and J by 2 bases, with 14 bases between them. The CDR3 is 14 amino acids. Here the CDR3 DNA reads TGTGCCAGCACCGTGGGGGGGGGTAACACTGAAGCTTTCTTT. Protein: CASTVGGGNTEAFF.

This clonotype was found many times. The V and J genes are TRBV5-1 and TRBJ2-6; TRBD1 is a possible D gene (6 bases). This CDR3 is 16 amino acids long. V dropped 4 bases and J dropped 0 bases, with 11 bases sitting between them. CDR1 is SGHRS and CDR2 is YFSETQ in the germline V gene. CDR3 coding DNA: TGCGCCAGCAGCAACCGGGACAACTCTGGGGCCAACGTCCTGACTTTC. Protein: CASSNRDNSGANVLTF.

The V and J genes are TRBV11-1 and TRBJ2-3; TRBD2 matches 12 bases. J was trimmed by 0 bases and V by 5 bases; bases with no gene match: 3. The germline CDR1 and CDR2 sequences are SGHAT and FQDESV (reference sequence). The CDR3 length is 16 residues. CDR3 coding DNA: TGTGCCAGCAGCAGGACTAGCGGGATTAGCACAGATACGCAGTATTTT. Protein sequence: CASSRTSGISTDTQYF.

This clonotype was seen repeatedly, ten times or more. The chain carries TRBV6-2 or TRBV6-3 and TRBJ2-1; no clear D gene. V was pared by 6 bases and J by 15 bases, with 18 bases between. CDR3 length: 12 residues. Germline-derived CDR1 and CDR2 are MNHEY and SVGEGT. The CDR3 DNA follows: TGTGCCAGCAGCATCACCGGGCCAGATCCGTTCTTC. Residues: CASSITGPDPFF.

The CDR3 loop is CASSEGQGLLGYTF. CDR3 bases: TGTGCCAGCAGTGAAGGCCAGGGGCTACTGGGCTACACCTTC. This chain uses TRBV2 with TRBJ1-2; TRBD1 is a possible D gene (6 bases). Between the trimmed V and J ends, which lost 1 base and 8 bases, there was a span of 14 bases. The CDR3 has 14 amino acids. Germline V gives CDR1 SNHLY, CDR2 FYNNEI.

This sequence joins TRBV10-1 and TRBJ2-5; TRBD2 matches at 14 bases. This CDR3 comprises 13 residues. Germline-derived CDR1 and CDR2 are WNHNN and SYGVQD (reference sequence). V lost 7 bases to trimming and J lost 8 bases; unmatched junction nucleotides: 3. The CDR3 DNA sequence: TGCGCCAGCAAGGGGACTAGCGGGAGAACCCAGTACTTC. Translating it yields CASKGTSGRTQYF.

The chain couples TRBV20-1 to TRBJ2-5, with D possibly TRBD1 on 7 matching bases. This CDR3 spans 16 amino acids. The germline gives CDR1 DFQATT, CDR2 SNEGSKA (reference sequence). The V gene lost 0 bases and the J gene lost 0 bases, with 14 bases spanning the gap. This chain's CDR3 is CSARDRGVSNQETQYF. The DNA for the CDR3 is TGCAGTGCTAGAGACAGGGGGGTGTCAAACCAAGAGACCCAGTACTTC.

V and J are TRBV7-8 and TRBJ2-1, with D uncertain. Deletions cut 6 bases from V and 9 bases from J, with 12 bases between. The germline gives CDR1 SGHVS, CDR2 FQNEAQ. The CDR3 is 12 amino acids. The CDR3 DNA reads as TGTGCCAGCAGTGGAGTAAACACTGAGCAGTTCTTC. It translates to CASSGVNTEQFF.

V and J are TRBV4-1 and TRBJ2-5; maybe TRBD2 (6 bases). This CDR3 is 12 amino acids long. Germline CDR1 and CDR2: MGHRA and YSYEKL. Trimming shortened V by 4 bases and J by 5 bases, and 8 bases separated the two germline ends. CDR3 region: CASSRTSETQYF. DNA for the CDR3: TGCGCCAGCAGCCGCACTAGCGAGACCCAGTACTTC.

The table lists this clonotype with a count of one. This chain uses TRBV7-9 with TRBJ2-5; a weak D match, TRBD2 (6 bases). Germline CDR1 is SEHNR and CDR2 is FQNEAQ (reference sequence). The CDR3 is 14 residues long. The V end lost 4 bases, the J end lost 4 bases, and 13 bases lay between the germline ends. The CDR3 loop reads CASSSPHGGETQYF. The CDR3 bases are TGTGCCAGCAGCTCTCCCCACGGGGGAGAGACCCAGTACTTC. Combining the CDR3 with reference TRBV7-9 and TRBJ2-5 gives the whole variable domain DTGVSQNPRHKITKRGQNVTFRCDPISEHNRLYWYRQTLGQGPEFLTYFQNEAQLEKSRLLSDRFSAERPKGSFSTLEIQRTEQGDSAMYLCASSSPHGGETQYFGPGTRLLVL.

V gene TRBV29-1 combines with J gene TRBJ2-3, with 8 bases matching TRBD1. The CDR3 spans 12 residues. CDR1 is SQVTM, CDR2 ANQGSEA, per germline. CDR3 protein: CSVDRGTDTQYF. CDR3 bases: TGCAGTGTGGACAGGGGCACAGATACGCAGTATTTT.

V gene TRBV2 combines with J gene TRBJ2-7, with a possible D match to TRBD2 (6 bases). Looked up from germline, CDR1 is SNHLY and CDR2 is FYNNEI. The CDR3 runs 14 residues. V dropped 6 bases and J dropped 2 bases, with 14 bases sitting between them. The DNA for the CDR3 is TGTGCCAGCAGGAAGGGATCGGGGGCCTACGAGCAGTACTTC. It translates to CASRKGSGAYEQYF.

A single count supports this clonotype. J is TRBJ2-1 and V is TRBV15; 7 bases map to TRBD1. Trimming cost V 4 bases and J 4 bases; bases outside gene matches: 4. This CDR3 comprises 14 residues. The germline V gene has CDR1 LNHNV and CDR2 YYDKDF (reference sequence). The CDR3: CATSTGTAYNEQFF. As DNA, the CDR3 is TGTGCCACCAGCACCGGGACAGCATACAATGAGCAGTTCTTC.

The J gene is TRBJ2-7, the V gene TRBV7-8; 14 positions match TRBD2. V gave up 5 bases and J gave up 4 bases; unmatched junction bases: 10. The CDR3 totals 17 residues. Germline V gives CDR1 SGHVS, CDR2 FQNEAQ. The CDR3 nucleotides read TGTGCCAGCAGCCTACAACCGACTAGCGGGAGGGTTTACGAGCAGTACTTC. The encoded protein is CASSLQPTSGRVYEQYF.

This clonotype qualifies as medium-sized. The rearrangement joins TRBV9 to TRBJ2-3, with D tentatively TRBD2 (6 bases). CDR3 size: 16 residues. Germline V CDR1 and CDR2: SGDLS, YYNGEE. V was cut by 4 bases and J by 6 bases, with 21 bases left in between. CDR3 bases: TGTGCCAGCAGCCAGATAGGAGGGAGTATGGGTGATACGCAGTATTTT. Translated: CASSQIGGSMGDTQYF.

The genes are TRBV2 and TRBJ1-5; 10 bases map to TRBD1. The V gene's germline CDR1 is SNHLY and CDR2 FYNNEI. After removal of 4 bases from V and 6 bases from J, the junction contained 6 bases not matched to a gene. This CDR3 is 15 amino acids long. The CDR3 nucleotides read TGTGCCAGCAGTGTGGGACAGGGGACAGGTCAGCCCCAGCATTTT. This translates into CASSVGQGTGQPQHF.

The chain joins TRBV7-2 to TRBJ2-1; 12 bases agree with TRBD2. V was clipped by 5 bases and J by 16 bases; unmatched bases: 18. The CDR3 spans 16 residues. Germline loops: CDR1 SGHTA, CDR2 FQGNSA. The CDR3 DNA is TGTGCCAGCAGCGCTTCGCCACTCGGACTAGCGGGGAGTCATTTCTTC. It translates to CASSASPLGLAGSHFF. Full variable domain (missing parts from reference TRBV7-2 and TRBJ2-1): GAGVSQSPSNKVTEKGKDVELRCDPISGHTALYWYRQSLGQGLEFLIYFQGNSAPDKSGLPSDRFSAERTGGSVSTLTIQRTQQEDSAVYLCASSASPLGLAGSHFFGPGTRLTVL.

V usage is TRBV20-1 and J usage is TRBJ1-5; TRBD1 aligns across 8 bases. V was clipped by 6 bases and J by 4 bases; unmatched bases: 2. The germline V gene has CDR1 DFQATT and CDR2 SNEGSKA (reference sequence). The CDR3 has 12 amino acids. CDR3 in amino acids: CSARDRNQPQHF. In DNA form, the CDR3 reads TGCAGTGCACGGGACAGGAATCAGCCCCAGCATTTT.

Turning to this clonotype: Relative to the germline gene, one junction end is altered; a read error may explain this. This chain joins TRBV10-2 and TRBJ2-7; 7 bases align to TRBD1. The CDR3 is 14 residues long. Germline CDR1 WSHSY, CDR2 SAAADI. The CDR3 sequence is CAKSETPTGAEQYF. DNA for the CDR3: TGTGCCAAAAGTGAGACCCCCACAGGGGCCGAGCAGTACTTC.

The chain joins TRBV7-2 to TRBJ1-2; 12 nucleotides line up with TRBD1. After removal of 5 bases from V and 3 bases from J, the junction contained 10 bases not matched to a gene. CDR1 SGHTA and CDR2 FQGNSA come from the germline V gene. This CDR3 comprises 17 residues. CDR3 nucleotide sequence: TGTGCCAGCAGCCCCATAGCGGGACAGGGGGCGGACTATGGCTACACCTTC. Translated: CASSPIAGQGADYGYTF. The full variable domain, completed using reference TRBV7-2 and TRBJ1-2, is GAGVSQSPSNKVTEKGKDVELRCDPISGHTALYWYRQSLGQGLEFLIYFQGNSAPDKSGLPSDRFSAERTGGSVSTLTIQRTQQEDSAVYLCASSPIAGQGADYGYTFGSGTRLTVV.

This clonotype is a singleton in its sample. Lacking the conserved final phenylalanine or tryptophan, this CDR3 likely reflects a read error. The gene calls are TRBV2 and TRBJ1-1, with D hard to call. Trimming removed 8 bases from V and 7 bases from J, with 11 bases in between. The CDR3 is 11 amino acids. In germline, CDR1 is SNHLY, CDR2 FYNNEI. CDR3 loop: CASAGYIEAFL. The DNA for the CDR3 is TGTGCCAGCGCCGGTTACATTGAAGCTTTCCTT.

This clonotype was seen a handful of times. The chain recombines TRBV29-1 with TRBJ2-7; unclear D gene. The germline V gene encodes CDR1 SQVTM and CDR2 ANQGSEA. This CDR3 has 12 amino acids. V lost 6 bases and J lost 0, with 9 bases in between. The CDR3 region is CSVYTASYEQYF. The CDR3 nucleotides read TGCAGCGTGTACACAGCCTCCTACGAGCAGTACTTC.

This chain joins TRBV21-1 and TRBJ2-6; the tabulated D call, TRBD1, remains unverified against the DNA. TRBV21-1 is deemed a pseudogene. This CDR3 region has 20 residues. The CDR3 here is CASSTYYAGTGRSGANVLTF. For the CDR3, the DNA is TGTGCCAGCAGCACCTATTACGCCGGGACAGGGAGATCTGGGGCCAACGTCCTGACTTTC.

The chain is built from TRBV4-1 and TRBJ2-2; 9 nucleotides match TRBD2. Trimming at V came to 0 bases and at J to 10 bases, leaving 6 bases not matched to a gene. This CDR3 is built from 15 residues. CDR1 MGHRA and CDR2 YSYEKL come from the germline V gene. Here the CDR3 reads CASSQEGLATQELFF. In DNA form, the CDR3 reads TGCGCCAGCAGCCAAGAAGGACTAGCGACCCAGGAGCTGTTTTTT.